The 13 T cell receptor beta chains listed next were all sequenced from one sample in a study of T cell responses to AZD1222 COVID-19 vaccine listed by TCRdb under 2021. The library was generated by the immunoSEQ multiplex PCR assay. TCRdb retrieved this table from immuneACCESS and kept in-frame rearrangements only. Not all clones are present; in checked studies, unresolved V genes account for under half, and no reason is known for the remainder. The sample yields fewer than 200,000 clones; 70% to 90% were counted once. More than 4% of the sample is held by the ten biggest clonotypes. The meaning of the sample's time point label: about 28 days (+/-7) after the second vaccine dose. Sequencing was performed on peripheral blood, taken 28 days after the second AZD1222 dose. The source is an adult who received the AZD1222 COVID-19 vaccine.

This chain connects TRBV12-5 to TRBJ1-5; 9 bases fit TRBD1. The CDR3 consists of 14 residues. The J segment lost 4 bases and the V segment lost 7 bases, leaving 5 bases of the junction unmatched. CDR1 and CDR2 (germline): LGHNT, FRNRAP. CDR3 residues: CASVVDRGNQPQHF. The CDR3, as DNA: TGTGCTAGTGTTGTCGACAGGGGGAATCAGCCCCAGCATTTT.

The chain employs TRBV19 and TRBJ1-1; no reliable D call. Per the germline V gene, CDR1 is LNHDA and CDR2 is SQIVND (reference sequence). V dropped 4 bases and J dropped 0 bases, with 6 bases sitting between them. CDR3 length: 13 residues. DNA for the CDR3: TGTGCCAGTAGTAACTTCCTGAACACTGAAGCTTTCTTT. It is translated as CASSNFLNTEAFF.

The rearrangement joins TRBV7-9 to TRBJ1-1; D gene uncertain. The CDR3 spans 9 residues. CDR1 and CDR2 from the germline V gene are SEHNR and FQNEAQ (reference sequence). V lost 3 bases and J 10 bases, leaving 3 bases between the germline ends. CDR3 in DNA: TGTGCCAGCAGCTTCGCAGCTTTCTTT. Protein product: CASSFAAFF.

This clone was observed a single time. The chain joins TRBV6-5 to TRBJ1-2; D gene uncertain. Germline CDR1 and CDR2: MNHEY and SVGAGI. With 11 bases removed from V and 4 bases from J, the gap between germline ends came to 14 bases. The length of the CDR3 is 12 residues. The CDR3 region is CAAISGGYGYTF. The CDR3 bases are TGTGCCGCGATTTCAGGCGGCTATGGCTACACCTTC.

This clone has a single count. This rearrangement joins TRBV7-8 to TRBJ1-1, with a tentative D call TRBD1 (6 bases). The CDR3 loop spans 12 amino acids. CDR1 SGHVS and CDR2 FQNEAQ come from the germline V gene. V gave up 5 bases and J gave up 6 bases, with 10 bases separating them. The CDR3 DNA sequence: TGTGCCAGCAGCCGAGGGGGACCTGAAGCTTTCTTT. This encodes CASSRGGPEAFF.

The V and J genes are TRBV3-1 (or the pseudogene TRBV3-2) and TRBJ1-3; the match to TRBD1 covers 8 bases. Germline V gives CDR1 LGHDT, CDR2 YNNKEL (reference sequence). V gave up 2 bases and J gave up 4 bases; unmatched junction bases: 1. This CDR3 comprises 14 residues. The CDR3 DNA follows: TGTGCCAGCAGCCAACAGGGGGCAGGAAACACCATATATTTT. This sequence encodes CASSQQGAGNTIYF.

This chain links TRBV5-1 with TRBJ1-2; maybe TRBD1 (6 bases). The germline V gene has CDR1 SGHRS and CDR2 YFSETQ. This CDR3 region has 17 residues. V lost 0 bases and J 7 bases, leaving 22 bases between the germline ends. CDR3 DNA sequence: TGCGCCAGCAGCTTGGCCCAAATTCCCGGGGGCTTCGCTGGCTACACCTTC. Its translation: CASSLAQIPGGFAGYTF. The full variable domain, with the rest looked up from reference TRBV5-1 and TRBJ1-2, is KAGVTQTPRYLIKTRGQQVTLSCSPISGHRSVSWYQQTPGQGLQFLFEYFSETQRNKGNFPGRFSGRQFSNSRSEMNVSTLELGDSALYLCASSLAQIPGGFAGYTFGSGTRLTVV.

V usage is TRBV11-2 and J usage is TRBJ2-7, with D possibly matching TRBD1 (6 bases). The CDR3 sequence is 13 residues long. Germline loops: CDR1 SGHAT, CDR2 FQNNGV. Trimming left V 7 bases short and J 5 bases short, with 15 bases between. CDR3 loop: CASKQQGSHEQYF. The CDR3 coding sequence is TGTGCCAGCAAGCAACAGGGTTCCCACGAGCAGTACTTC.

As regards this clone: At one end, the junction sequence differs from germline, possibly due to a read error. The chain couples TRBV12-3 or TRBV12-4 to TRBJ2-7, with D hard to call. CDR3 length equals 13 residues. The CDR3 here is CASSSGVGYEPYF. CDR3 coding DNA: TGTGCCAGCAGTTCCGGTGTCGGGTACGAGCCGTACTTC.

The V gene is TRBV29-1, the J gene TRBJ1-2; no reliable D call. Germline V gene lookup returns CDR1 SQVTM and CDR2 ANQGSEA. V was shortened by 6 bases and J by 2 bases, with 16 bases between the two germline ends. The CDR3 length is 14 residues. The CDR3 protein is CSVGKPGRNYGYTF. The CDR3 DNA follows: TGCAGCGTGGGAAAACCGGGCCGAAACTATGGCTACACCTTC.

The gene calls are TRBV5-1 and TRBJ1-1; D gene uncertain. V was clipped by 1 base and J by 1 base, with 8 bases between them. CDR1 is SGHRS, CDR2 YFSETQ, per germline. The CDR3 is 14 amino acids. CDR3 nucleotide sequence: TGCGCCAGCAGCTTGTCCCCCCCGAACACTGAAGCTTTCTTT. Translation: CASSLSPPNTEAFF.

J is TRBJ2-5 and V is TRBV7-2; 8 bases map to TRBD1. With V trimmed by 5 bases and J by 2 bases, 7 bases remained unmatched. The CDR3 sequence is 15 residues long. Germline V gene sequence: CDR1 SGHTA, CDR2 FQGNSA. CDR3 residues: CASSLNQGAQETQYF. CDR3 DNA: TGTGCCAGCAGCCTCAATCAGGGGGCACAAGAGACCCAGTACTTC.

This sequence joins TRBV6-6 and TRBJ1-2; a possible D gene is TRBD1 (5 bases). The V end lost 0 bases, the J end lost 8 bases, and 10 bases lay between the germline ends. This CDR3 spans 13 amino acids. The germline V gene has CDR1 MNHNY and CDR2 SVGAGI (reference sequence). The CDR3 coding sequence is TGTGCCAGCAGTTACTCATCAGGGAAAGGCTACACCTTC. Protein product: CASSYSSGKGYTF.